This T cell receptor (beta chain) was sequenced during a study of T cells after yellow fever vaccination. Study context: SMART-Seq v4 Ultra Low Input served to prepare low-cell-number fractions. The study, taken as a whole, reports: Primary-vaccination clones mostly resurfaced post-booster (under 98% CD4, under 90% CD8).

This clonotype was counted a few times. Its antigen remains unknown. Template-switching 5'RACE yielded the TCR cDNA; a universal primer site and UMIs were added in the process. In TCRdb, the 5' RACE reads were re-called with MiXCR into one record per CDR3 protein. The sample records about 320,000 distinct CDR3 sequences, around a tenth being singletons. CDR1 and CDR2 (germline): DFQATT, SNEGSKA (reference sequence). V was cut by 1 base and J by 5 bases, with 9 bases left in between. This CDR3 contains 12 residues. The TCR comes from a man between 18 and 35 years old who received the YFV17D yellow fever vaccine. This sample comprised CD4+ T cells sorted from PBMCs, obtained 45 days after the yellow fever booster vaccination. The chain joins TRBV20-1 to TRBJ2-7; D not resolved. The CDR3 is CSARAAKDEQYF. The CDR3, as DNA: TGCAGTGCTAGAGCAGCAAAGGACGAGCAGTACTTC.